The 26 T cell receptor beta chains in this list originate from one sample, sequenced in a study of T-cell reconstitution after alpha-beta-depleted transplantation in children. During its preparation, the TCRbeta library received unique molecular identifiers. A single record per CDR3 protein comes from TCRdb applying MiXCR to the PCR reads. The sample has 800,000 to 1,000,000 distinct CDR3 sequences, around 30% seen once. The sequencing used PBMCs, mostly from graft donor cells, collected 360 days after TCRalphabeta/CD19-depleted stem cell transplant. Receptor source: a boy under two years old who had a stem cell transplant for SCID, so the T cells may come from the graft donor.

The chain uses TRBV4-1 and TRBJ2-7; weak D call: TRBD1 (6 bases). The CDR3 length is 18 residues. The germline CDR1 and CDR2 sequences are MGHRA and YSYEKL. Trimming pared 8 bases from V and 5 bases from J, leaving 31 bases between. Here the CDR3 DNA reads TGCGCCAGCTCTGGGGGTCAAGGGCCAATTCAGGGGCTCCACGAGCAGTACTTC. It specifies CASSGGQGPIQGLHEQYF.

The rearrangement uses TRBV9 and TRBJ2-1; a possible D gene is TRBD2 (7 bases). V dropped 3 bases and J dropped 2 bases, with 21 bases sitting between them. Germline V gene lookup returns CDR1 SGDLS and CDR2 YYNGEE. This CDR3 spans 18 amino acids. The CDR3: CASSGGGGQTQTYNEQFF. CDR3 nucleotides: TGTGCCAGCAGCGGTGGGGGGGGGCAGACTCAAACCTACAATGAGCAGTTCTTC.

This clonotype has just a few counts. As DNA, the CDR3 is TGCAGTGCTTCAAGGACAGTTCTCTACGAGCAGTACTTC. Translating gives CSASRTVLYEQYF. The chain employs TRBV20-1 and TRBJ2-7; maybe TRBD1 (6 bases). Deletions cut 5 bases from V and 3 bases from J, with 14 bases between. This CDR3 is 13 amino acids long. In germline, CDR1 is DFQATT, CDR2 SNEGSKA (reference sequence).

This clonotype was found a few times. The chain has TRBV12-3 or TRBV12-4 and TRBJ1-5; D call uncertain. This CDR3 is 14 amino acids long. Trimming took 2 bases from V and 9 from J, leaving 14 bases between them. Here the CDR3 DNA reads TGTGCCAGCAGTTTATCCGGCACCGAGAGGCCCCAGCATTTT. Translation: CASSLSGTERPQHF.

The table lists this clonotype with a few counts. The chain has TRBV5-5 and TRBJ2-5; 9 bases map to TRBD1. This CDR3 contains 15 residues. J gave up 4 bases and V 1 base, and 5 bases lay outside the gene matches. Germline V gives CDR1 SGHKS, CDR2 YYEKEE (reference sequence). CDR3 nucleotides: TGTGCCAGCAGCTTGTTGGACAGGGGCACAGAGACCCAGTACTTC. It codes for CASSLLDRGTETQYF.

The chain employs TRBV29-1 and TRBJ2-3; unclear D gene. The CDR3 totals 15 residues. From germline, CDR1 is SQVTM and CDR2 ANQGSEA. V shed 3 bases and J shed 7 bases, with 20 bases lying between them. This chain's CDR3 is CSVDLGQTLGYTQYF. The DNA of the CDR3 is TGCAGCGTTGATCTAGGGCAGACGTTGGGGTATACGCAGTATTTT.

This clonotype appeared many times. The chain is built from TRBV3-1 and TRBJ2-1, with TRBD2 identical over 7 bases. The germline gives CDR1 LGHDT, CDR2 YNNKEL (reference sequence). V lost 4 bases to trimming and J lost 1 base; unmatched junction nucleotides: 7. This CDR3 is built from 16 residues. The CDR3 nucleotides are TGTGCCAGCAGCCCAAGATGGGGGGGTTCCTACAATGAGCAGTTCTTC. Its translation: CASSPRWGGSYNEQFF.

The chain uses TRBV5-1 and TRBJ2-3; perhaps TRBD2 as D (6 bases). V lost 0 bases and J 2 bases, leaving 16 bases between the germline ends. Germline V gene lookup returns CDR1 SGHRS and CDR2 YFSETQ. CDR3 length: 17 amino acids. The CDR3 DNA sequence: TGCGCCAGCAGCTTGGTAGGTCCGGGACTTAACACAGATACGCAGTATTTT. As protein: CASSLVGPGLNTDTQYF.

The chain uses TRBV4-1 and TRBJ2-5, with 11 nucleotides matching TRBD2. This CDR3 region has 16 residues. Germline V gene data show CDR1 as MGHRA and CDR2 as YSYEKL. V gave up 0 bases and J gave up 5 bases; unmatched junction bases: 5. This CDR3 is CASSQDRVAGGETQYF. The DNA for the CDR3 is TGCGCCAGCAGCCAAGATCGAGTAGCGGGGGGGGAGACCCAGTACTTC.

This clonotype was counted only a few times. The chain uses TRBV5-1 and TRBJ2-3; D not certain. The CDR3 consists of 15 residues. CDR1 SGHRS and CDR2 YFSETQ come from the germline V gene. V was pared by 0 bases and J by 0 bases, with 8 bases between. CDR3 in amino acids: CASSLVDPSTDTQYF. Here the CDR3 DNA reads TGCGCCAGCAGCTTGGTTGACCCTAGCACAGATACGCAGTATTTT. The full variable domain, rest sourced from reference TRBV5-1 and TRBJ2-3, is KAGVTQTPRYLIKTRGQQVTLSCSPISGHRSVSWYQQTPGQGLQFLFEYFSETQRNKGNFPGRFSGRQFSNSRSEMNVSTLELGDSALYLCASSLVDPSTDTQYFGPGTRLTVL.

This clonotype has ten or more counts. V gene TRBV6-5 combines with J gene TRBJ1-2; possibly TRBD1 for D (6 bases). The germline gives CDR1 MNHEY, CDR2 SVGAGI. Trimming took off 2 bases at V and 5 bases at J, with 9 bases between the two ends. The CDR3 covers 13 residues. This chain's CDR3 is CASSYDRIYGYTF. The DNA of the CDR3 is TGTGCCAGCAGTTACGACAGGATATATGGCTACACCTTC.

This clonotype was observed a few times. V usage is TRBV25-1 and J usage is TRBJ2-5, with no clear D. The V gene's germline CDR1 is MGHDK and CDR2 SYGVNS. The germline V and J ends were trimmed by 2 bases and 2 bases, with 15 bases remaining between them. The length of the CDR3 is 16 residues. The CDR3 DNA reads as TGTGCCAGCAGTGAAACGGGCAGAAACCTTCAAGAGACCCAGTACTTC. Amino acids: CASSETGRNLQETQYF. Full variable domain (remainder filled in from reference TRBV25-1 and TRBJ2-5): EADIYQTPRYLVIGTGKKITLECSQTMGHDKMYWYQQDPGMELHLIHYSYGVNSTEKGDLSSESTVSRIRTEHFPLTLESARPSHTSQYLCASSETGRNLQETQYFGPGTRLLVL.

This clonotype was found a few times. The DNA of the CDR3 is TGTGCCAGCAGCACTCACGGAGACAGGGGCAAGTACGAGCAGTACTTC. Amino acid sequence: CASSTHGDRGKYEQYF. V usage is TRBV12-3 or TRBV12-4 and J usage is TRBJ2-7; 8 nucleotides line up with TRBD1. This CDR3 has 16 residues. V gave up 6 bases and J gave up 4 bases; unmatched junction bases: 14.

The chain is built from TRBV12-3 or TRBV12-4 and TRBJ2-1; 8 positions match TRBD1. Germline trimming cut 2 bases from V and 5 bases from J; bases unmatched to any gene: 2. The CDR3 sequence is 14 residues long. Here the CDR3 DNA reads TGTGCCAGCAGTTTAAGGGGACAGGACAATGAGCAGTTCTTC. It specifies CASSLRGQDNEQFF.

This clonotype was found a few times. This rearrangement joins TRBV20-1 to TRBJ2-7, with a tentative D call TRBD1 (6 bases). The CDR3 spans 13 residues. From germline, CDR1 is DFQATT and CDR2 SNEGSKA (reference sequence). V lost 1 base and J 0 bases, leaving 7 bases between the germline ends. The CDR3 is CSARGGPSYEQYF. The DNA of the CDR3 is TGCAGTGCTAGAGGGGGGCCCTCCTACGAGCAGTACTTC.

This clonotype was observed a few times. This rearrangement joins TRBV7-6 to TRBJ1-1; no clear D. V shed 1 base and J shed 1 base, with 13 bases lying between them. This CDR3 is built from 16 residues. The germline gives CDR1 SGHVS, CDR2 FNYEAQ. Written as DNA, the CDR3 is TGTGCCAGCAGCTTAGACCCCGGACGGCGGAACACTGAAGCTTTCTTT. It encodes CASSLDPGRRNTEAFF. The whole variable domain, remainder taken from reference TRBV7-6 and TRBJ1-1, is GAGVSQSPRYKVTKRGQDVALRCDPISGHVSLYWYRQALGQGPEFLTYFNYEAQQDKSGLPNDRFSAERPEGSISTLTIQRTEQRDSAMYRCASSLDPGRRNTEAFFGQGTRLTVV.

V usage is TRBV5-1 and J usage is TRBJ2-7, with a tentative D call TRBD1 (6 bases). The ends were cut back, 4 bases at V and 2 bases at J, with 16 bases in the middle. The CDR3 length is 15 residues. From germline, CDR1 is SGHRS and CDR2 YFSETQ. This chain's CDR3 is CASSDGTGFAYEQYF. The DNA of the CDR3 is TGCGCCAGCAGCGACGGAACAGGGTTCGCCTACGAGCAGTACTTC.

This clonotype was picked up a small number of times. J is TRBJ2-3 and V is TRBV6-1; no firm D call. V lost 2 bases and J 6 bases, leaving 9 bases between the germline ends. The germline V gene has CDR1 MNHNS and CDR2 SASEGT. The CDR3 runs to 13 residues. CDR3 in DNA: TGTGCCAGCAGTGAAACCAGGCGGGATACGCAGTATTTT. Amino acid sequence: CASSETRRDTQYF.

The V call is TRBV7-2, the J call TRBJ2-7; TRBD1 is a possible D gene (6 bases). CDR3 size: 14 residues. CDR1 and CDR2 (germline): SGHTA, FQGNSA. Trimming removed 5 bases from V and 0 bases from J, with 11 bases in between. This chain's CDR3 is CASSSNRVSYEQYF. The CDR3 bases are TGTGCCAGCAGCAGTAACAGGGTCTCCTACGAGCAGTACTTC.

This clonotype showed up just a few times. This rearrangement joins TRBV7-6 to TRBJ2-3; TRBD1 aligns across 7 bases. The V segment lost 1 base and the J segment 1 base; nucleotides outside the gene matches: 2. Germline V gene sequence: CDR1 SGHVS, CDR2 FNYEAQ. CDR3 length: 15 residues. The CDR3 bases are TGTGCCAGCAGCTTAGAAACAGGGGGCACAGATACGCAGTATTTT. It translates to CASSLETGGTDTQYF.

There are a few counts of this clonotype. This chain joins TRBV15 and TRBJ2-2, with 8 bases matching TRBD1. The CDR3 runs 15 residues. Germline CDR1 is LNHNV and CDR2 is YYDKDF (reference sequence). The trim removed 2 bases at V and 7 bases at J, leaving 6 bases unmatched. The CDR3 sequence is CATSRRDRRIGELFF. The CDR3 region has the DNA TGTGCCACCAGCAGACGGGACAGGCGGATCGGGGAGCTGTTTTTT.

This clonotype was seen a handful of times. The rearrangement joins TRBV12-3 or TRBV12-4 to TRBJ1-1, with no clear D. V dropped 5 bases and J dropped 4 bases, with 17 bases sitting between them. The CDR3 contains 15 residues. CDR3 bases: TGTGCCAGCAGTCCTTACTTGGGTACGGTCACTGAAGCTTTCTTT. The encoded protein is CASSPYLGTVTEAFF.

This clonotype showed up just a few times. In DNA form, the CDR3 reads TGTGCCAGCAGTGAAGCCTCTCCTGGATGGGGCGGGGAGCTGTTTTTT. Translation: CASSEASPGWGGELFF. The chain recombines TRBV6-1 with TRBJ2-2; D gene uncertain. CDR3 length: 16 residues. The ends were cut back, 0 bases at V and 7 bases at J, with 15 bases in the middle. Germline CDR1 reads MNHNS; CDR2 reads SASEGT.

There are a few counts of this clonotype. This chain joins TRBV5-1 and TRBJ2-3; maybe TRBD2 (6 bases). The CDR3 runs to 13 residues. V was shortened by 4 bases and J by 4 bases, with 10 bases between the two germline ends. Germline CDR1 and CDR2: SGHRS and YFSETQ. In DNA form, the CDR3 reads TGCGCCAGCAGCGCGGGACTGGCAGATACGCAGTATTTT. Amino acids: CASSAGLADTQYF.

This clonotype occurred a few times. The CDR3 spells CATSVEQGFLTDTQYF. The CDR3 DNA reads TGTGCCACCAGTGTCGAACAGGGATTCCTCACAGATACGCAGTATTTT. The rearrangement uses TRBV24-1 and TRBJ2-3; tentatively, D is TRBD1 (6 bases). V was shortened by 5 bases and J by 2 bases, with 16 bases between the two germline ends. The CDR3 consists of 16 residues. Germline values: CDR1 KGHDR, CDR2 SFDVKD.

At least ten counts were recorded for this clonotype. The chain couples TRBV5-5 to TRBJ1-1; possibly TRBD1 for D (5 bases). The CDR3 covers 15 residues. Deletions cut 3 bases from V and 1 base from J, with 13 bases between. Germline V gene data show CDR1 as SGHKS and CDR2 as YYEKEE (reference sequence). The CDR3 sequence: CASSYSPRGNTEAFF. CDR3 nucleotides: TGTGCCAGCAGCTACTCCCCGAGGGGGAACACTGAAGCTTTCTTT.